The rows below give T cell receptor beta chains drawn from one sample of a study of STAT3 mutations in large granular lymphocyte leukemia. Profiled with immunoSEQ multiplex PCR; TCRdb holds only in-frame clones, not every one. The repertoire has about 24,000 clones, approximately 94% of them found once; the top ten carry under 7.5%. Sequences were obtained from peripheral blood mononuclear cells. The receptor set was obtained from a man aged 35 to 55 with T-cell large granular lymphocyte leukemia. Some clones in this sample may be carry-over from other donors' samples. Both conserved end residues are part of each CDR3. D genes are given only for firm matches. A row's size may be missing; if present it is once, few, many or a size class.

>NA|TRBV28|TRBJ1-5|NA
CASSLWARNQPQHF
TGTGCCAGCAGTTTATGGGCCCGAAATCAGCCCCAGCATTTT
>NA|TRBV5-1|TRBJ1-4|NA
CASSPSGGTTNEKLFF
TGCGCCAGCAGTCCTTCGGGAGGGACAACTAATGAAAAACTGTTTTTT
>NA|TRBV10-3|TRBJ1-6|few
CAIKSDLNSPLHF
TGTGCCATCAAATCAGACCTGAATTCACCCCTCCACTTT
>TRBD2|TRBV7-9|TRBJ2-7|NA
CASSGTSGATYEQYF
TGTGCCAGCAGCGGAACTAGCGGGGCAACCTACGAGCAGTACTTC
>TRBD1|TRBV7-9|TRBJ2-3|NA
CASSYGQGSTDTQYF
TGTGCCAGCAGCTACGGACAGGGGAGCACAGATACGCAGTATTTT
>NA|TRBV5-4|TRBJ1-2|NA
CASSLNGGDGYTF
TGTGCCAGCAGCTTGAATGGTGGGGATGGCTACACCTTC
>NA|TRBV7-2|TRBJ2-5|NA
CASSLGDIDVETQYF
TGTGCCAGCAGCTTAGGTGATATAGATGTGGAGACCCAGTACTTC
>TRBD1|TRBV19|TRBJ1-1|NA
CASSSPDRAPEAFF
TGTGCCAGTAGTTCCCCCGACAGGGCCCCTGAAGCTTTCTTT
>NA|TRBV6-5|TRBJ1-2|NA
CASNGGTNGYTF
TGTGCCTCCAATGGAGGAACCAATGGCTACACCTTC
>NA|TRBV2|TRBJ1-5|few
CASSEVAGHNNQPQHF
TGTGCCAGCAGTGAAGTGGCGGGACACAACAATCAGCCCCAGCATTTT
>TRBD1|TRBV30|TRBJ2-7|once
CAFSGTARYEQYF
TGTGCCTTCTCAGGGACAGCCAGGTACGAGCAGTACTTC
>NA|TRBV18|TRBJ2-2|NA
CASSPRTGTRGELFF
TGTGCCAGCTCACCTCGAACGGGGACGCGGGGGGAGCTGTTTTTT
>TRBD1|TRBV10-2|TRBJ2-2|NA
CASRGQGFVYSTGELFF
TGCGCCAGCAGGGGACAGGGTTTTGTTTATAGTACCGGGGAGCTGTTTTTT
>NA|TRBV21-1|TRBJ1-2|NA
CASSKALLRGGGYTF
TGTGCCAGCAGCAAAGCGCTGTTAAGGGGTGGCGGCTACACCTTC
>NA|TRBV12-5|TRBJ1-5|NA
CASGFCPTESNQPQHF
TGTGCTAGTGGTTTTTGTCCGACCGAGAGCAATCAGCCCCAGCATTTT
>NA|TRBV10-2|TRBJ1-5|NA
CASSENSNQPQHF
TGCGCCAGCAGTGAAAACAGCAATCAGCCCCAGCATTTT
>TRBD2|TRBV5-1|TRBJ2-5|NA
CASSPGLAGIFQETQYF
TGCGCCAGCAGCCCCGGACTAGCGGGGATCTTCCAAGAGACCCAGTACTTC
>TRBD2|TRBV7-3|TRBJ2-1|NA
CASSLGGSVYNEQFF
TGTGCCAGCAGCCTCGGGGGGTCCGTCTACAATGAGCAGTTCTTC
>TRBD1|TRBV5-4|TRBJ1-2|NA
CASSLPGQGINGYTF
TGTGCCAGCAGCTTGCCGGGACAGGGAATCAATGGCTACACCTTC
>NA|TRBV7-3|TRBJ2-3|NA
CASSAQGGQDTQYF
TGTGCCAGCAGCGCCCAGGGGGGGCAGGATACGCAGTATTTT
>NA|TRBV5-1|TRBJ2-1|NA
CASSSDSNEQFF
TGCGCCAGCAGCTCCGACAGCAATGAGCAGTTCTTC
>TRBD1|TRBV6-5|TRBJ1-6|NA
CASNDRDNSPLHF
TGTGCCAGCAACGACAGGGATAATTCACCCCTCCACTTT
>NA|TRBV14|TRBJ2-5|NA
CASSYGETQYF
TGTGCCAGCAGCTACGGGGAGACCCAGTACTTC